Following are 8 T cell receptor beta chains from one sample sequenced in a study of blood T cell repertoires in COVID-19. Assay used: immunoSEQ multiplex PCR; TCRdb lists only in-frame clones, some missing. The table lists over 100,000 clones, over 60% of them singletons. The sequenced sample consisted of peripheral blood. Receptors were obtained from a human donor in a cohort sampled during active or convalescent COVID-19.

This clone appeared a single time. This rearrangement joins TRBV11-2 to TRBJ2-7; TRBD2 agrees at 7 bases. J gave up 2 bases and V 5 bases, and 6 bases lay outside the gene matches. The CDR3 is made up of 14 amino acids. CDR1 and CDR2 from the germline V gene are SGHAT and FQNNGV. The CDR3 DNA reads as TGTGCCAGCAGCCATGCAGGGAGGGCCTACGAGCAGTACTTC. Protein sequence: CASSHAGRAYEQYF.

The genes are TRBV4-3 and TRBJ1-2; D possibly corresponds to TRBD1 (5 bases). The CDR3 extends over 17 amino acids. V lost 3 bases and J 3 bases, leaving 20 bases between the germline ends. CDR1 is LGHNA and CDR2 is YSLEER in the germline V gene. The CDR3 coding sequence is TGCGCCAGCAGCCACCATTCAAGCAGGGTTTGGGACTATGGCTACACCTTC. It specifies CASSHHSSRVWDYGYTF.

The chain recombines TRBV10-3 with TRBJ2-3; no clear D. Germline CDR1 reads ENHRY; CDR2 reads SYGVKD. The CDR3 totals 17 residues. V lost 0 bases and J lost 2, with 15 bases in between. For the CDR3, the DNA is TGTGCCATCAGTGAGTCGAATGAGTCGTACCACACAGATACGCAGTATTTT. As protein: CAISESNESYHTDTQYF.

CDR3 sequence: CASSKTPDSKYEQYF. The CDR3 region has the DNA TGTGCCAGCTCTAAGACGCCGGACAGCAAGTACGAGCAGTACTTC. The gene calls are TRBV18 and TRBJ2-7, with D tentatively TRBD1 (6 bases). The germline V gene has CDR1 KGHSH and CDR2 LQKENI. CDR3 length equals 15 residues. Between the trimmed V and J ends, which lost 6 bases and 4 bases, there was a span of 19 bases.

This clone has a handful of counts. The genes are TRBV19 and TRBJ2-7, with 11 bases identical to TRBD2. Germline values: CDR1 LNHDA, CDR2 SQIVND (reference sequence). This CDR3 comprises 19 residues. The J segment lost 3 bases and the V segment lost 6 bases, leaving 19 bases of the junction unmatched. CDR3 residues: CASSPNQAASGGLGYEQYF. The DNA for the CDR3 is TGTGCCAGTAGCCCGAACCAGGCGGCTAGCGGGGGGCTCGGCTACGAGCAGTACTTC.

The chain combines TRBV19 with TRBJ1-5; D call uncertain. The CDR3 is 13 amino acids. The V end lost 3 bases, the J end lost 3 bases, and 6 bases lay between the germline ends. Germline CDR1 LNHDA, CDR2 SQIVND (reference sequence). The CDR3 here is CASSILPNQPQHF. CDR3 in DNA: TGTGCCAGTAGTATTCTCCCCAATCAGCCCCAGCATTTT.

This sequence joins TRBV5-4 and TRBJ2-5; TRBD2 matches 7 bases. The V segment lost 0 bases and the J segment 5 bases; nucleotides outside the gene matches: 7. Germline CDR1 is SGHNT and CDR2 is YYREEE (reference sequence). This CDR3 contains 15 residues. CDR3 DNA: TGTGCCAGCAGCTTGGTTGGGGGGAGGGTTGAGACCCAGTACTTC. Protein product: CASSLVGGRVETQYF.

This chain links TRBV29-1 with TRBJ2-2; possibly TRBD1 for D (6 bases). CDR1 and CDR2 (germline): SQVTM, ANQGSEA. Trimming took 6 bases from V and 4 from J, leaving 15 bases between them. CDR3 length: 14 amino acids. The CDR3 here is CSVMTGRLTGELFF. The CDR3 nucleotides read TGCAGCGTGATGACAGGACGCCTCACCGGGGAGCTGTTTTTT.